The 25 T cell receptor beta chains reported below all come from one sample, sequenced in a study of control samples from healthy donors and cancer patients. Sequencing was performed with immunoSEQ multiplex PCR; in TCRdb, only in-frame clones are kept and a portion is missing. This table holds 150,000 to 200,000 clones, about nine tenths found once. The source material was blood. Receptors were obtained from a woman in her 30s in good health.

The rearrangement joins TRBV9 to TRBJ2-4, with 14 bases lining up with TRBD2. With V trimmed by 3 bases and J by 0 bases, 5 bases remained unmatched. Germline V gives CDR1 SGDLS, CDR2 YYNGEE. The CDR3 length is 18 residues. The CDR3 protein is CASSGTSGGTVAKNIQYF. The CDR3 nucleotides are TGTGCCAGCAGCGGGACTAGCGGGGGGACGGTAGCCAAAAACATTCAGTACTTC. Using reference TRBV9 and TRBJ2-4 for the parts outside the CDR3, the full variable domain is DSGVTQTPKHLITATGQRVTLRCSPRSGDLSVYWYQQSLDQGLQFLIQYYNGEERAKGNILERFSAQQFPDLHSELNLSSLELGDSALYFCASSGTSGGTVAKNIQYFGAGTRLSVL.

The CDR3 DNA reads as TGTGCCAGCAGCCCCAGGGGGCGGGAGACCCAGTACTTC. Its protein is CASSPRGRETQYF. The V call is TRBV9, the J call TRBJ2-5; 8 positions agree with TRBD1. The CDR3 sequence is 13 residues long. The germline CDR1 and CDR2 sequences are SGDLS and YYNGEE. With V trimmed by 4 bases and J by 5 bases, 4 bases remained unmatched.

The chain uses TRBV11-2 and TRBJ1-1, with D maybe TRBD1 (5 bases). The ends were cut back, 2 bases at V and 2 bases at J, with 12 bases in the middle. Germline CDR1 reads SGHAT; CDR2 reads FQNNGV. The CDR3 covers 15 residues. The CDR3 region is CASSLLGRANTEAFF. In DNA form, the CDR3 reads TGTGCCAGCAGCTTATTAGGCAGGGCAAACACTGAAGCTTTCTTT.

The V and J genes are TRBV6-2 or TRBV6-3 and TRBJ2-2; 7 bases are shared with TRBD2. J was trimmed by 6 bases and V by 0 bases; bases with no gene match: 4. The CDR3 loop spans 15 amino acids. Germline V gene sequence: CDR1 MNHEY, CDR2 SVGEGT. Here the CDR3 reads CASSYSPGRAGELFF. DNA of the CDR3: TGTGCCAGCAGTTACTCTCCAGGGAGGGCCGGGGAGCTGTTTTTT.

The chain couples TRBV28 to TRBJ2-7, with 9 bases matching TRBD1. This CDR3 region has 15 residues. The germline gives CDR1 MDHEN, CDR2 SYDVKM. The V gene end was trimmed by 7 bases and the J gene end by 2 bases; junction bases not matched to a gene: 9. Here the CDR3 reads CASIPPGTGTYEQYF. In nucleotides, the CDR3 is TGTGCCAGCATTCCCCCGGGGACAGGGACCTACGAGCAGTACTTC.

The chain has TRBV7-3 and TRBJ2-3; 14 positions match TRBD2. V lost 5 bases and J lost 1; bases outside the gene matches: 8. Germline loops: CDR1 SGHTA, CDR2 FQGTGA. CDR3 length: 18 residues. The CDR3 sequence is CASSRPGTSGGCTDTQYF. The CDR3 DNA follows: TGTGCCAGCAGCCGTCCCGGGACTAGCGGGGGCTGCACAGATACGCAGTATTTT.

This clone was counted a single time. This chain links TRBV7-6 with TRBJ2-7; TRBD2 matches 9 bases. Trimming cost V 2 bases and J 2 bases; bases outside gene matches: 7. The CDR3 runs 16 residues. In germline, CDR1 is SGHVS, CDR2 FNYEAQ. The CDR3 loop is CASSLLIAGVAYEQYF. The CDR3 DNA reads TGTGCCAGCAGCTTACTAATAGCGGGAGTAGCCTACGAGCAGTACTTC. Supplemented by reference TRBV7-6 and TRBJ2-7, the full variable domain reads GAGVSQSPRYKVTKRGQDVALRCDPISGHVSLYWYRQALGQGPEFLTYFNYEAQQDKSGLPNDRFSAERPEGSISTLTIQRTEQRDSAMYRCASSLLIAGVAYEQYFGPGTRLTVT.

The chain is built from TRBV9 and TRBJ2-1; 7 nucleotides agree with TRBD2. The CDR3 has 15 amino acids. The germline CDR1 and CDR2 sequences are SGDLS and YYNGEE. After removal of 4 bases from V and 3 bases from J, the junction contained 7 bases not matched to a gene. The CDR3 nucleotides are TGTGCCAGCAGCTCAAGCGGGACTAACTACAATGAGCAGTTCTTC. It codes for CASSSSGTNYNEQFF.

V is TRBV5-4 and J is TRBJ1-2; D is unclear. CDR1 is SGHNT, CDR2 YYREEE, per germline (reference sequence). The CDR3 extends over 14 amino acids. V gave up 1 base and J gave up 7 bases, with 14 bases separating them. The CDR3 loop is CASSLPRSMRGYTF. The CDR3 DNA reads TGTGCCAGCAGCTTGCCTAGGAGTATGCGTGGCTACACCTTC.

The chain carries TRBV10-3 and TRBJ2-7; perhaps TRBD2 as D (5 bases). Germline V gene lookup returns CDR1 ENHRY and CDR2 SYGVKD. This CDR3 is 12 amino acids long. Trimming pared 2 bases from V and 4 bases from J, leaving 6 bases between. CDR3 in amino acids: CAISEERYEQYF. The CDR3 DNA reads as TGTGCCATCAGTGAGGAGCGGTACGAGCAGTACTTC.

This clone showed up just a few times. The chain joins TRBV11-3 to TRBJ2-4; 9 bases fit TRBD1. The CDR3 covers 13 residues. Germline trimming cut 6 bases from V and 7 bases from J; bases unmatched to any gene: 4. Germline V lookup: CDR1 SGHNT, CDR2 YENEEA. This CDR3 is CASSPGQGNIQYF. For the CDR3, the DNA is TGTGCCAGCAGTCCCGGACAGGGGAACATTCAGTACTTC.

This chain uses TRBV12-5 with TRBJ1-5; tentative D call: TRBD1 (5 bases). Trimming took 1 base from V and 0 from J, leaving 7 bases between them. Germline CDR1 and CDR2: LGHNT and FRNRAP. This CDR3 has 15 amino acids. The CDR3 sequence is CASGLGQHSNQPQHF. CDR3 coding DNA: TGTGCTAGTGGTTTGGGACAGCATAGCAATCAGCCCCAGCATTTT. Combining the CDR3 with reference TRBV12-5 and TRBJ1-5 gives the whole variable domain DARVTQTPRHKVTEMGQEVTMRCQPILGHNTVFWYRQTMMQGLELLAYFRNRAPLDDSGMPKDRFSAEMPDATLATLKIQPSEPRDSAVYFCASGLGQHSNQPQHFGDGTRLSIL.

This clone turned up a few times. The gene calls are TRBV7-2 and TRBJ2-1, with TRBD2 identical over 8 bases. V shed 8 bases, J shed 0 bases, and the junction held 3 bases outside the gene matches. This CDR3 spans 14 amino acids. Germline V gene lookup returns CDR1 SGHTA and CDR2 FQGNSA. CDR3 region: CASGLAGSYNEQFF. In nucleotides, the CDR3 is TGTGCCAGCGGCCTAGCGGGCTCCTACAATGAGCAGTTCTTC.

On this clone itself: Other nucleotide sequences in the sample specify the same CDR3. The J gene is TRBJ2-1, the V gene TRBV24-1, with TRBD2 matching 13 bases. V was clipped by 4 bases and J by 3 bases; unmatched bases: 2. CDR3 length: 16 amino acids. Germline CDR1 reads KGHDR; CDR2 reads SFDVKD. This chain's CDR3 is CATSEGTSGNYNEQFF. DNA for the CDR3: TGTGCCACCAGTGAAGGGACTAGCGGGAACTACAATGAGCAGTTCTTC.

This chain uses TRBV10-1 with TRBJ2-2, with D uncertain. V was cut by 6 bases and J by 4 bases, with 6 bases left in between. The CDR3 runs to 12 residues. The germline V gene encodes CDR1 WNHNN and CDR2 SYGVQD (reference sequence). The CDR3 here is CASRGITGELFF. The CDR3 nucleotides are TGCGCCAGCAGGGGGATCACCGGGGAGCTGTTTTTT.

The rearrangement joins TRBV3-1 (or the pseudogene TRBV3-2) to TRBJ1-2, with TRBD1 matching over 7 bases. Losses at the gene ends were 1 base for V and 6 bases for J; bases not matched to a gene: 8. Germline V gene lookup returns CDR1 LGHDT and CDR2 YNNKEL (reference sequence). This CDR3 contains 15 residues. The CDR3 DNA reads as TGTGCCAGCAGCCAAGCGGGAAGGGGGCAGAATGGCTACACCTTC. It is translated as CASSQAGRGQNGYTF.

CDR3 amino acids: CASSSPRDRVGNTIYF. CDR3 nucleotides: TGTGCCAGCAGCTCCCCCCGGGACAGGGTCGGAAACACCATATATTTT. The chain couples TRBV5-6 to TRBJ1-3; the match to TRBD1 covers 9 bases. There are 16 residues in the CDR3. Germline-derived CDR1 and CDR2 are SGHDT and YYEEEE. The V segment lost 3 bases and the J segment 4 bases; nucleotides outside the gene matches: 8.

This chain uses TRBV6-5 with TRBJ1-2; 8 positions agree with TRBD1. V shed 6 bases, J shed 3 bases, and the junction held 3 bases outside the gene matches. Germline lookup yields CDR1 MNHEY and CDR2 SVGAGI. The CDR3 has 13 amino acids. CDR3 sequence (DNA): TGTGCCAGCAGCGAGGACAGGGACTATGGCTACACCTTC. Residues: CASSEDRDYGYTF.

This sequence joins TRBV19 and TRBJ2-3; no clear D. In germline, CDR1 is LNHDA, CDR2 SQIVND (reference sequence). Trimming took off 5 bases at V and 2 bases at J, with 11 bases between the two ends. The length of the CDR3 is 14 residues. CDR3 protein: CASSARALTDTQYF. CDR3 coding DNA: TGTGCCAGTAGTGCCCGGGCCCTCACAGATACGCAGTATTTT.

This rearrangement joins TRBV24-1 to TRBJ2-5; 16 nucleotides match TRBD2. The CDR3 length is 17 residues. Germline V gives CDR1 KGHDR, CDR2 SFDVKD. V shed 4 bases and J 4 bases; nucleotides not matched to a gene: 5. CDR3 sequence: CATSDPGLAGGLETQYF. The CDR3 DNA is TGTGCCACCAGTGACCCGGGACTAGCGGGGGGGCTAGAGACCCAGTACTTC.

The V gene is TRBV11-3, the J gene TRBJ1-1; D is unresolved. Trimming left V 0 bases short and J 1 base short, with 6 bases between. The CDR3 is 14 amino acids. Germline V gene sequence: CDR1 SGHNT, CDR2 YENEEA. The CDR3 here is CASSLDLQNTEAFF. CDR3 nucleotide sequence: TGTGCCAGCAGCTTAGATCTGCAGAACACTGAAGCTTTCTTT.

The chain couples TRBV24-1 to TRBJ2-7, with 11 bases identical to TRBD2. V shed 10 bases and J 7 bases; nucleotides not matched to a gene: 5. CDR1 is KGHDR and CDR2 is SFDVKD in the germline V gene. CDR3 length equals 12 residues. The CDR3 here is CATALAGGEQYF. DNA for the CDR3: TGTGCCACGGCCCTAGCGGGGGGAGAGCAGTACTTC.

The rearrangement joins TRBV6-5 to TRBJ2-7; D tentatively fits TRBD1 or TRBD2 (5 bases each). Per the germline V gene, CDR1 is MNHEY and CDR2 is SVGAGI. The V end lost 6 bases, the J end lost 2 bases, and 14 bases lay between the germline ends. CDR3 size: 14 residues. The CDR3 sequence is CASRTPGTPYEQYF. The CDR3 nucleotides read TGTGCCAGCAGGACACCCGGGACGCCCTACGAGCAGTACTTC.

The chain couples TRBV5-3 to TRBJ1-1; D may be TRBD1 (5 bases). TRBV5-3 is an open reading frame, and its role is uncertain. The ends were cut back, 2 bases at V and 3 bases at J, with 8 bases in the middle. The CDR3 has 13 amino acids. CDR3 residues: CARSFGGDTEAFF. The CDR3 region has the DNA TGTGCCAGAAGCTTCGGGGGAGACACTGAAGCTTTCTTT.

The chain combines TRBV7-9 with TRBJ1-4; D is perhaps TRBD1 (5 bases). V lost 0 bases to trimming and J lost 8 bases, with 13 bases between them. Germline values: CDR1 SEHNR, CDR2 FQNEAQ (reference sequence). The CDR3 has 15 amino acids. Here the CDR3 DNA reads TGTGCCAGCAGCTTAGCGCAGGGTGGGAAGGAAAAACTGTTTTTT. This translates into CASSLAQGGKEKLFF.